These 31 T cell receptor beta chains share one sample of origin, sequenced in a study of graft-versus-host responses after intestinal transplantation. Measured with immunoSEQ multiplex PCR; TCRdb has only the in-frame clones, and not every one. This sample has 70,000 to 75,000 clones, with around 90% found just once. Which antigens these TCRs recognize remains unknown. Specimen: unstimulated CD8+ T cells sorted from spleen or lymph node cells, collected before intestinal transplant. These receptors were collected from a human donor who received an intestinal transplant.

The chain recombines TRBV7-3 with TRBJ1-6, with unresolved D. CDR1 SGHTA and CDR2 FQGTGA come from the germline V gene. The CDR3 has 16 residues. Trimming removed 2 bases at V and 7 bases at J, with 15 bases between. This CDR3 is CASSLFGAEANSPLHF. The CDR3 nucleotides read TGTGCCAGCAGCTTATTCGGAGCCGAGGCGAATTCACCCCTCCACTTT.

The chain has TRBV27 and TRBJ2-5; the match to TRBD1 covers 7 bases. Germline CDR1 is MNHEY and CDR2 is SMNVEV (reference sequence). The CDR3 loop spans 16 amino acids. V lost 5 bases, J lost 3 bases, and 12 bases stayed unmatched. CDR3 DNA: TGTGCCAGCAGTCCCCGGCTATATGGGACAGAAGAGACCCAGTACTTC. This translates into CASSPRLYGTEETQYF.

This clone showed up just once. J is TRBJ2-7 and V is TRBV15; possible D gene TRBD2, 5 bases. Germline V gives CDR1 LNHNV, CDR2 YYDKDF (reference sequence). V was cut by 0 bases and J by 3 bases, with 15 bases left in between. The CDR3 is 16 residues long. CDR3 loop: CATSRDHENDYYEQYF. The CDR3, as DNA: TGTGCCACCAGCAGAGATCATGAGAACGACTACTACGAGCAGTACTTC.

The chain uses TRBV7-9 and TRBJ2-2; 8 bases agree with TRBD2. The CDR3 spans 15 residues. After removal of 8 bases from V and 7 bases from J, the junction contained 12 bases not matched to a gene. Per the germline V gene, CDR1 is SEHNR and CDR2 is FQNEAQ (reference sequence). CDR3: CASPERGNSGGELFF. CDR3 bases: TGTGCCAGCCCCGAGCGGGGGAACTCAGGCGGGGAGCTGTTTTTT. The variable domain in full, with the rest retrieved from reference TRBV7-9 and TRBJ2-2, is DTGVSQNPRHKITKRGQNVTFRCDPISEHNRLYWYRQTLGQGPEFLTYFQNEAQLEKSRLLSDRFSAERPKGSFSTLEIQRTEQGDSAMYLCASPERGNSGGELFFGEGSRLTVL.

V is TRBV2 and J is TRBJ2-4, with D possibly being TRBD1 (5 bases). Per germline, CDR1 SNHLY and CDR2 FYNNEI. The V gene lost 8 bases and the J gene lost 8 bases, with 22 bases spanning the gap. The CDR3 is made up of 15 amino acids. The CDR3 region has the DNA TGTGCCAGCCTATTCGCAGGGTCCGGTGGGGACATTCAGTACTTC. Its translation: CASLFAGSGGDIQYF.

This rearrangement joins TRBV5-4 to TRBJ2-3; TRBD1 matches 8 bases. CDR1 is SGHNT and CDR2 is YYREEE in the germline V gene (reference sequence). The CDR3 sequence is 15 residues long. Trimming cost V 2 bases and J 4 bases; bases outside gene matches: 6. CDR3 in DNA: TGTGCCAGCAGCTTCCCCAGGACAGGGTCAGATACGCAGTATTTT. It translates to CASSFPRTGSDTQYF.

This clone was recorded a few times. The rearrangement links TRBV7-9 to TRBJ2-2, with a possible D match to TRBD2 (6 bases). Between the trimmed V and J ends, which lost 5 bases and 6 bases, there was a span of 13 bases. Germline V CDR1 and CDR2: SEHNR, FQNEAQ (reference sequence). The CDR3 sequence is 14 residues long. The DNA for the CDR3 is TGTGCCAGCAGCGATACCGGCGGGGCCGGGGAGCTGTTTTTT. As protein: CASSDTGGAGELFF.

The rearrangement uses TRBV15 and TRBJ1-1; 7 positions match TRBD1. In germline, CDR1 is LNHNV, CDR2 YYDKDF (reference sequence). V trimming: 7 bases; J trimming: 2 bases; junction bases outside the gene matches: 7. This CDR3 comprises 14 residues. The CDR3 bases are TGTGCCACCAATGGGGGACAGTTAAACACTGAAGCTTTCTTT. Its protein product is CATNGGQLNTEAFF.

The chain recombines TRBV15 with TRBJ2-7, with a tentative D call TRBD2 (6 bases). Trimming removed 3 bases from V and 2 bases from J, with 20 bases in between. Germline V gene sequence: CDR1 LNHNV, CDR2 YYDKDF (reference sequence). The CDR3 totals 17 residues. CDR3 sequence reads: CATSRTGESGGTYEQYF. The DNA for the CDR3 is TGTGCCACCAGCAGGACGGGAGAGAGTGGAGGTACCTACGAGCAGTACTTC.

Only one count was recorded for this clone. J is TRBJ1-1 and V is TRBV5-1; D is perhaps TRBD1 (5 bases). V lost 4 bases and J lost 9, with 10 bases in between. The germline CDR1 and CDR2 sequences are SGHRS and YFSETQ. The length of the CDR3 is 11 residues. CDR3 amino acids: CASSASGKAFF. The CDR3, as DNA: TGCGCCAGCAGCGCTTCAGGGAAAGCTTTCTTT.

J is TRBJ1-1 and V is TRBV6-1; D gene uncertain. Germline CDR1 is MNHNS and CDR2 is SASEGT. The V gene lost 8 bases and the J gene lost 8 bases, with 15 bases spanning the gap. This CDR3 contains 12 residues. The CDR3 is CASSQSGFEAFF. Here the CDR3 DNA reads TGTGCCAGCTCCCAGTCCGGGTTCGAAGCTTTCTTT.

The rearrangement uses TRBV4-2 and TRBJ1-5; D is unclear. The CDR3 length is 18 residues. Trimming left V 2 bases short and J 2 bases short, with 19 bases between. The germline V gene has CDR1 LGHNA and CDR2 YNFKEQ. CDR3 DNA: TGTGCCAGCAGCCAAAGACTTAAGAATCGCCTTGGCAATCAGCCCCAGCATTTT. It codes for CASSQRLKNRLGNQPQHF.

The rearrangement joins TRBV28 to TRBJ2-7; D is undetermined. Trimming removed 8 bases at V and 3 bases at J, with 11 bases between. Germline V gene data show CDR1 as MDHEN and CDR2 as SYDVKM. This CDR3 has 12 residues. This CDR3 reads CASRTLGYEQYF. The DNA of the CDR3 is TGTGCCAGCCGAACCCTCGGCTACGAGCAGTACTTC.

The rearrangement links TRBV4-1 to TRBJ2-5; D gene unclear. Trimming removed 1 base from V and 0 bases from J, with 6 bases in between. This CDR3 spans 14 amino acids. CDR1 MGHRA and CDR2 YSYEKL come from the germline V gene. This chain's CDR3 is CASSQVDNQETQYF. The CDR3 coding sequence is TGCGCCAGCAGCCAAGTTGACAACCAAGAGACCCAGTACTTC.

The chain uses TRBV5-6 and TRBJ2-2, with D unresolved. The CDR3 extends over 13 amino acids. CDR1 and CDR2 (germline): SGHDT, YYEEEE. Deletions cut 4 bases from V and 7 bases from J, with 11 bases between. The CDR3 region has the DNA TGTGCCAGCAGCCCCAATCCAGGCGGGGAGCTGTTTTTT. Its translation: CASSPNPGGELFF.

The V gene is TRBV19, the J gene TRBJ2-3; possibly TRBD1 for D (6 bases). The CDR3 spans 15 residues. Germline V CDR1 and CDR2: LNHDA, SQIVND (reference sequence). V was trimmed by 5 bases and J by 0 bases, leaving 12 bases between them. CDR3 sequence reads: CASSLGAASTDTQYF. The CDR3 DNA reads as TGTGCCAGTAGTTTGGGGGCCGCTAGCACAGATACGCAGTATTTT.

This chain links TRBV11-2 with TRBJ2-1; TRBD2 matches 11 bases. The trim removed 5 bases at V and 6 bases at J, leaving 9 bases unmatched. Germline V gene sequence: CDR1 SGHAT, CDR2 FQNNGV. The CDR3 is made up of 16 amino acids. Here the CDR3 DNA reads TGTGCCAGCAGCGGGTGGACTAGCGGGCCCTCCAATGAGCAGTTCTTC. Encoded protein: CASSGWTSGPSNEQFF.

The genes are TRBV7-6 and TRBJ1-5, with 8 nucleotides matching TRBD1. Trimming took 5 bases from V and 6 from J; bases not matched to a gene: 6. Per germline, CDR1 SGHVS and CDR2 FNYEAQ. The CDR3 extends over 14 amino acids. The CDR3 nucleotides read TGTGCCAGCAGCCAGGGGGCGAGGGGTCAGCCCCAGCATTTT. Amino acid sequence: CASSQGARGQPQHF.

This clone was seen a few times. This chain uses TRBV19 with TRBJ2-2; 8 positions agree with TRBD2. Germline assignment: CDR1 LNHDA and CDR2 SQIVND (reference sequence). The CDR3 runs 13 residues. Trimming cost V 8 bases and J 5 bases; bases outside gene matches: 4. The CDR3 loop reads CASRTSRTGELFF. In DNA form, the CDR3 reads TGTGCCAGTCGGACTAGCCGGACCGGGGAGCTGTTTTTT.

CDR3: CASSLAPEGGYGYTF. DNA of the CDR3: TGCGCCAGCAGCTTGGCTCCGGAAGGGGGCTATGGCTACACCTTC. The genes are TRBV5-1 and TRBJ1-2, with D maybe TRBD1 (6 bases). The V end was cut by 0 bases, the J end by 4 bases, with 13 bases between. CDR1 and CDR2 from the germline V gene are SGHRS and YFSETQ. CDR3 length equals 15 residues.

As concerns this clone: Compared with germline, one end of the junction differs, possibly owing to a read error. The gene calls are TRBV7-7 and TRBJ1-3; TRBD1 matches at 10 bases. Germline loops: CDR1 SSHAT, CDR2 FNYEAQ (reference sequence). The CDR3 loop spans 14 amino acids. The CDR3 region has the DNA TGTGCTAGCAGCGCTGGACAGGGGGTTGACACCATATATTTT. Encoded protein: CASSAGQGVDTIYF.

The chain is built from TRBV6-5 and TRBJ2-5, with D maybe TRBD2 (6 bases). CDR3 length: 14 residues. The V and J ends lost 2 bases and 4 bases respectively, with 11 bases between them. Germline V gives CDR1 MNHEY, CDR2 SVGAGI. The CDR3 reads CASSYGRGTETQYF. The DNA for the CDR3 is TGTGCCAGCAGTTACGGTCGGGGGACAGAGACCCAGTACTTC.

The chain recombines TRBV28 with TRBJ2-7; 7 bases map to TRBD1. Germline trimming cut 6 bases from V and 3 bases from J; bases unmatched to any gene: 8. The CDR3 has 14 amino acids. Per germline, CDR1 MDHEN and CDR2 SYDVKM. CDR3 loop: CASRNDRVNYEQYF. The CDR3 DNA sequence: TGTGCCAGCAGGAATGACAGGGTAAACTACGAGCAGTACTTC.

V gene TRBV5-1 combines with J gene TRBJ2-5; 10 bases fit TRBD1. This CDR3 contains 15 residues. J was trimmed by 3 bases and V by 2 bases; bases with no gene match: 4. Germline V CDR1 and CDR2: SGHRS, YFSETQ. This CDR3 is CASSLPGTGEETQYF. The CDR3 DNA sequence: TGCGCCAGCAGCTTACCCGGGACAGGGGAAGAGACCCAGTACTTC. The full variable domain, its missing parts supplied by reference TRBV5-1 and TRBJ2-5, is KAGVTQTPRYLIKTRGQQVTLSCSPISGHRSVSWYQQTPGQGLQFLFEYFSETQRNKGNFPGRFSGRQFSNSRSEMNVSTLELGDSALYLCASSLPGTGEETQYFGPGTRLLVL.

The chain links TRBV2 to TRBJ1-2; D gene unclear. V was clipped by 3 bases and J by 4 bases, with 9 bases between them. The CDR3 sequence is 13 residues long. Germline V lookup: CDR1 SNHLY, CDR2 FYNNEI. The CDR3 DNA reads as TGTGCCAGCAGTGACAGTGATCTCTATGGCTACACCTTC. This gives the protein CASSDSDLYGYTF.

The chain links TRBV6-5 to TRBJ1-6; 8 bases line up with TRBD1. Losses at the gene ends were 4 bases for V and 7 bases for J; bases not matched to a gene: 9. CDR1 is MNHEY, CDR2 SVGAGI, per germline. CDR3 length: 16 amino acids. The CDR3 DNA reads TGTGCCAGCAGTTCCCCTCGGACAGGGCCGAATTCACCCCTCCACTTT. This gives the protein CASSSPRTGPNSPLHF.

This clone is a singleton in its sample. As DNA, the CDR3 is TGTGCCAGCAGTGCGGGGGTACCCCAGCATTTT. As protein: CASSAGVPQHF. V gene TRBV28 combines with J gene TRBJ1-5; D is perhaps TRBD1 (5 bases). This CDR3 region has 11 residues. V lost 5 bases to trimming and J lost 10 bases, with 9 bases between them. The germline CDR1 and CDR2 sequences are MDHEN and SYDVKM.

The chain is built from TRBV11-2 and TRBJ1-3; a possible D gene is TRBD1 (5 bases). Germline CDR1 SGHAT, CDR2 FQNNGV. V gave up 4 bases and J gave up 5 bases, with 18 bases separating them. This CDR3 is built from 16 residues. The CDR3 protein is CASSSQGGVERNTIYF. DNA of the CDR3: TGTGCCAGCAGCTCCCAGGGAGGGGTTGAACGAAACACCATATATTTT.

The chain has TRBV5-1 and TRBJ1-2; D not certain. Trimming took off 2 bases at V and 1 base at J, with 9 bases between the two ends. Germline lookup yields CDR1 SGHRS and CDR2 YFSETQ. This CDR3 spans 14 amino acids. The CDR3 coding sequence is TGCGCCAGCAGCTTAAGTTCGGGTAACTATGGCTACACCTTC. Protein: CASSLSSGNYGYTF.

This chain connects TRBV27 to TRBJ2-1; weak D call: TRBD1 (5 bases). Trimming removed 4 bases at V and 0 bases at J, with 16 bases between. Germline CDR1 reads MNHEY; CDR2 reads SMNVEV (reference sequence). CDR3 length: 17 amino acids. Here the CDR3 reads CASSSLLGHRSYNEQFF. The CDR3 region has the DNA TGTGCCAGCAGTTCTCTCTTAGGACACCGCTCCTACAATGAGCAGTTCTTC.

This clone was seen a single time. V and J are TRBV5-1 and TRBJ2-5; D is unresolved. CDR1 is SGHRS and CDR2 is YFSETQ in the germline V gene. V was pared by 1 base and J by 4 bases, with 5 bases between. This CDR3 is 12 amino acids long. As DNA, the CDR3 is TGCGCCAGCAGCTTGTACGGAGAGACCCAGTACTTC. It translates to CASSLYGETQYF.